The rows below give T cell receptor beta chains drawn from one sample of a study of T-cell reconstitution after alpha-beta-depleted transplantation in children. TCRdb analysed the PCR reads with MiXCR anew, one entry per CDR3 protein. This sample has about 120,000 distinct CDR3 sequences; 10% occur once, and the top ten carry around 34%. Specimen: PBMCs, collected before TCRalphabeta/CD19-depleted stem cell transplant. The receptors were sampled from a boy aged 2 to 10 with acute lymphoblastic leukemia, due to receive a stem cell transplant. The CDR3 runs from the conserved cysteine through the conserved F or W. Each record gives: J gene, D gene, clone size, V gene, CDR3 DNA, CDR3 protein. The D gene is left open where the match is weak. Size values are once, few and many counts, or a class for expanded clones, and some rows have none.

TRBJ2-5 | . | many | TRBV7-6 | TGTGCCAGCAGCTTACGATTGGCGGACAGCCAATCTCAAGAGACCCAGTACTTC | CASSLRLADSQSQETQYF
TRBJ2-3 | . | . | TRBV11-2 | TGTGCCAGCAGCTTGGCGACTTCTAGCACAGATACGCAGTATTTT | CASSLATSSTDTQYF
TRBJ2-7 | TRBD2 | few | TRBV7-8 | TGTGCCAGCAGCTTAGGTATAGCGGGAGTCTCCGAGCAGTACTTC | CASSLGIAGVSEQYF
TRBJ2-7 | TRBD2 | . | TRBV20-1 | TGCAGTGCTAGAGCCCCTAGCGGGAGGTCCTACGAGCAGTACTTC | CSARAPSGRSYEQYF
TRBJ2-1 | . | . | TRBV5-1 | TGCGCCAGCAGCCAACTCCCCAATGAGCAGTTCTTC | CASSQLPNEQFF
TRBJ1-2 | . | many | TRBV12-3/TRBV12-4 | TGTGCCAGCAGTTTAAGGGGATCCTATGGCTACACCTTC | CASSLRGSYGYTF
TRBJ2-7 | TRBD2 | many | TRBV29-1 | TGCAGCGTTCCTCTAGCGGGAGATCGAAACGAGCAGTACTTC | CSVPLAGDRNEQYF
TRBJ2-7 | TRBD2 | many | TRBV12-3/TRBV12-4 | TGTGCCAGCAAGGTCAGGACTAGCTACGAGCAGTACTTC | CASKVRTSYEQYF
TRBJ2-3 | TRBD2 | few | TRBV5-6 | TGTGCCAGCAGCTTGGCCGGGACTAGCGGGAGTCCGGATACGCAGTATTTT | CASSLAGTSGSPDTQYF
TRBJ2-2 | . | . | TRBV20-1 | TGCAGTGCTAGTTATAGCGCCAACACCGGGGAGCTGTTTTTT | CSASYSANTGELFF
TRBJ1-1 | . | few | TRBV5-6 | TGTGCCAGCAGCTGGGCCGGTGGGACTGAAGCTTTCTTT | CASSWAGGTEAFF
TRBJ2-1 | TRBD2 | few | TRBV11-2 | TGTGCCAGCAGCCCAGGACTAGCGGCTATTAATGAGCAGTTCTTC | CASSPGLAAINEQFF
TRBJ2-7 | TRBD2 | . | TRBV7-9 | TGTGCCAGCAGCTTCCCGGGACTAGCCTACGAGCAGTACTTC | CASSFPGLAYEQYF
TRBJ2-7 | TRBD2 | many | TRBV27 | TGTGCCAGCAGCCACCGGACTAGCGGGCTGTACGAGCAGTACTTC | CASSHRTSGLYEQYF
TRBJ1-2 | TRBD1 | few | TRBV7-9 | TGTGCCAGCAGCACGGACAGGGGGAATGGCTACACCTTC | CASSTDRGNGYTF
TRBJ2-7 | . | . | TRBV27 | TGTGCCAGCAGTTTCAACGCGGGAAACGAGCAGTACTTC | CASSFNAGNEQYF
TRBJ2-1 | . | few | TRBV6-5 | TGTGCCAGCAGTTACTTGGGGACAGAGCAGTTCTTC | CASSYLGTEQFF
TRBJ2-5 | . | . | TRBV2 | TGTGCCAGCTTTCTCGGGACAAGGGAAGAGACCCAGTACTTC | CASFLGTREETQYF
TRBJ2-7 | . | many | TRBV9 | TGTGCCAGCAGCGTAGGCCCCTCGGTGGGTTACGAGCAGTACTTC | CASSVGPSVGYEQYF
TRBJ2-1 | TRBD2 | few | TRBV11-2 | TGTGCCAGCACCACAGGGGGATATACTAGCGGGAGGACGGCGTATGATGAGCAGTTCTTC | CASTTGGYTSGRTAYDEQFF
TRBJ2-3 | . | once | TRBV5-1 | TGCGCCAGCAGCTTGTTCGGTCGGGCCACAGATACGCAGTATTTT | CASSLFGRATDTQYF